This is a list of T cell receptor beta chains from one sample in a study of T-cell memory formation after mild COVID-19. TCRdb analysed the 5' RACE reads with MiXCR anew, one entry per CDR3 protein. The repertoire consists of approximately 340,000 distinct CDR3 sequences, with roughly 15% occurring once and the leading ten covering 20% to 25%. Material for sequencing was PBMCs or a T cell subset sorted from them (not recorded which). The receptors were sampled from a man between 18 and 35 years old who had mild COVID-19 (a few samples of this study predate the infection). Cell type and time point are not known. Both conserved end residues are part of each CDR3. The order of the fields is J gene, clone size, V gene, D gene, CDR3 protein, CDR3 DNA. A D gene is named only where the DNA matches it firmly. Clone size is given for some rows only: seen once, a few or many times, or a class if the clone is expanded.

J: TRBJ1-2; size: .; V: TRBV12-3/TRBV12-4; D: .; CDR3: CASSANPYGYTF; DNA: TGTGCCAGCAGCGCTAACCCCTATGGCTACACCTTC
J: TRBJ2-3; size: many; V: TRBV20-1; D: .; CDR3: CSASQGMTSTDTQYF; DNA: TGCAGTGCTAGCCAGGGGATGACGAGCACAGATACGCAGTATTTT
J: TRBJ2-1; size: few; V: TRBV18; D: .; CDR3: CASSPPGINEQFF; DNA: TGTGCCAGCTCACCACCGGGGATCAATGAGCAGTTCTTC
J: TRBJ1-6; size: .; V: TRBV7-2; D: .; CDR3: CASSLRQAPLHF; DNA: TGTGCCAGCAGCTTGAGGCAGGCCCCCCTCCACTTT
J: TRBJ1-1; size: .; V: TRBV4-1; D: TRBD1; CDR3: CASSQDRDRAPFF; DNA: TGCGCCAGCAGCCAAGATAGGGACAGGGCGCCTTTCTTT
J: TRBJ2-5; size: .; V: TRBV5-4; D: TRBD1; CDR3: CASSLGDRGLETQYF; DNA: TGTGCCAGCAGCTTGGGAGACAGGGGGCTGGAGACCCAGTACTTC
J: TRBJ2-4; size: many; V: TRBV7-9; D: .; CDR3: CASSLDRHIQYF; DNA: TGTGCCAGCAGCTTAGACAGGCACATTCAGTACTTC
J: TRBJ2-7; size: .; V: TRBV18; D: TRBD1; CDR3: CASSPQAGTARGSYEQYF; DNA: TGTGCCAGCTCACCCCAAGCCGGGACAGCAAGAGGCTCCTACGAGCAGTACTTC
J: TRBJ2-1; size: few; V: TRBV7-9; D: .; CDR3: CASSSVRGLAQNEQFF; DNA: TGTGCCAGCAGCTCGGTAAGGGGGCTAGCGCAGAATGAGCAGTTCTTC
J: TRBJ2-1; size: .; V: TRBV12-3/TRBV12-4; D: .; CDR3: CASSSRGNEQFF; DNA: TGTGCCAGCAGTTCCCGAGGGAATGAGCAGTTCTTC
J: TRBJ2-3; size: many; V: TRBV4-1; D: .; CDR3: CASSQEQRPSTDTQYF; DNA: TGCGCCAGCAGCCAAGAACAGCGGCCAAGCACAGATACGCAGTATTTT
J: TRBJ2-1; size: few; V: TRBV11-3; D: TRBD1; CDR3: CASSIQGVYNEQFF; DNA: TGTGCCAGCAGTATCCAGGGGGTTTACAATGAGCAGTTCTTC
J: TRBJ2-1; size: once; V: TRBV2; D: TRBD1; CDR3: CASSEPRDRVYEQFF; DNA: TGTGCCAGCAGTGAACCCCGGGACAGGGTGTATGAGCAGTTCTTC
J: TRBJ2-7; size: many; V: TRBV7-6; D: TRBD1; CDR3: CASSLRIGQGTHEQYF; DNA: TGTGCCAGCAGTCTTAGAATCGGACAGGGTACCCACGAGCAGTACTTC
J: TRBJ2-3; size: few; V: TRBV11-2; D: TRBD1; CDR3: CASSGTADTQYF; DNA: TGTGCCAGCAGCGGGACAGCGGACACGCAGTATTTT
J: TRBJ2-2; size: many; V: TRBV7-2; D: .; CDR3: CASSLERVENGGELFF; DNA: TGTGCCAGCAGCTTAGAGAGGGTAGAAAACGGCGGGGAGCTGTTTTTT
J: TRBJ2-3; size: few; V: TRBV5-1; D: TRBD2; CDR3: CASHTGGASDTQYF; DNA: TGCGCCAGCCACACCGGGGGGGCCTCAGATACGCAGTATTTT
J: TRBJ1-1; size: .; V: TRBV5-4; D: .; CDR3: CASSLVSSNTEAFF; DNA: TGTGCCAGCAGCTTGGTTAGCAGTAACACTGAAGCTTTCTTT
J: TRBJ2-5; size: many; V: TRBV5-1; D: .; CDR3: CASSTGRQGTQYF; DNA: TGCGCCAGCAGCACGGGACGTCAGGGGACCCAGTACTTC
J: TRBJ2-1; size: .; V: TRBV7-8; D: TRBD1; CDR3: CASSFLSRDRVLVNEQFF; DNA: TGTGCCAGCAGTTTCCTAAGCCGGGACAGGGTTCTTGTGAATGAGCAGTTCTTC
J: TRBJ1-6; size: few; V: TRBV7-2; D: TRBD1; CDR3: CASSSVDRGWSPLHF; DNA: TGTGCCAGCAGCTCAGTGGACAGGGGGTGGTCACCCCTCCACTTT
J: TRBJ2-3; size: .; V: TRBV19; D: .; CDR3: CASSRTDLSTDTQYF; DNA: TGTGCCAGTAGTAGGACCGATTTGAGCACAGATACGCAGTATTTT
J: TRBJ2-6; size: .; V: TRBV3-1; D: .; CDR3: CASSPLAWTDKTGANVLTF; DNA: TGTGCCAGCAGCCCTCTTGCTTGGACAGATAAAACTGGGGCCAACGTCCTGACTTTC
J: TRBJ2-5; size: once; V: TRBV12-3/TRBV12-4; D: TRBD1; CDR3: CASSSGDREETQYF; DNA: TGTGCCAGCAGTTCTGGGGACAGGGAAGAGACCCAGTACTTC
J: TRBJ2-1; size: .; V: TRBV21-1; D: .; CDR3: CASRPTSGGYNEQFF; DNA: TGTGCCAGCAGGCCGACTAGCGGGGGGTACAATGAGCAGTTCTTC
J: TRBJ2-7; size: few; V: TRBV6-6; D: .; CDR3: CASINRQGSSYEQYF; DNA: TGTGCCAGCATCAACCGGCAGGGGAGCTCCTACGAGCAGTACTTC
J: TRBJ2-5; size: .; V: TRBV6-6; D: .; CDR3: CASSYRLTAEETQYF; DNA: TGTGCCAGCAGTTACAGGTTGACAGCCGAAGAGACCCAGTACTTC
J: TRBJ1-2; size: .; V: TRBV15; D: .; CDR3: CATSSTGIYNYGYTF; DNA: TGTGCCACCAGCAGCACCGGCATTTATAACTATGGCTACACCTTC
J: TRBJ2-7; size: few; V: TRBV4-2; D: .; CDR3: CASSQELQGLNEQYF; DNA: TGTGCCAGCAGCCAAGAGCTGCAGGGTCTCAACGAGCAGTACTTC
J: TRBJ2-2; size: .; V: TRBV11-3; D: TRBD2; CDR3: CASSPRRGVQTGELFF; DNA: TGTGCCAGCAGCCCCCGCCGGGGGGTCCAGACCGGGGAGCTGTTTTTT
J: TRBJ2-5; size: .; V: TRBV15; D: .; CDR3: CATSSHLSPPETQYF; DNA: TGTGCCACCAGCAGTCATTTGTCGCCGCCAGAGACCCAGTACTTC